What follows are 14 T cell receptor beta chains derived from one specimen sequenced in a study of blood T cell repertoires in COVID-19 (TCRdb year 2020). Libraries were constructed by the immunoSEQ multiplex PCR assay. TCRdb stores this immuneACCESS table with in-frame sequences only. Part of the clones is absent; in the studies checked, under half of the shortfall reflects unresolved V genes, and no reason is known for the rest. For this sample there are roughly 200,000 clones; around 87% appear just once. Less than 3.5% of the sample comes from the top ten. The sequencing input was peripheral blood. Receptors were obtained from a middle-aged man with active or convalescent COVID-19.

The chain has TRBV7-6 and TRBJ1-6; TRBD1 might be the D (5 bases). This CDR3 has 15 amino acids. Germline V CDR1 and CDR2: SGHVS, FNYEAQ. Trimming shortened V by 5 bases and J by 6 bases, and 14 bases separated the two germline ends. The CDR3 DNA reads TGTGCCAGCAGCGTAGGAGACAGAGCTAATTCACCCCTCCACTTT. Residues: CASSVGDRANSPLHF.

CDR3 residues: CASSLSLAGGTQYF. As DNA, the CDR3 is TGTGCCAGCAGCTTATCCCTAGCGGGCGGTACGCAGTATTTT. The V gene is TRBV7-3, the J gene TRBJ2-3; 8 nucleotides agree with TRBD2. Germline CDR1 reads SGHTA; CDR2 reads FQGTGA. The trim removed 2 bases at V and 8 bases at J, leaving 6 bases unmatched. The CDR3 covers 14 residues.

In this sample, this clone turned up a few times. The CDR3 DNA sequence: TGCAGCGTTGAGCGGGCAGGAAACACTGAAGCTTTCTTT. This translates into CSVERAGNTEAFF. The chain joins TRBV29-1 to TRBJ1-1; D gene uncertain. CDR3 size: 13 residues. Trimming took off 3 bases at V and 2 bases at J, with 10 bases between the two ends. Germline CDR1 SQVTM, CDR2 ANQGSEA.

The chain recombines TRBV5-6 with TRBJ1-1; TRBD1 is a possible D gene (5 bases). The CDR3 has 17 residues. The germline V gene encodes CDR1 SGHDT and CDR2 YYEEEE. Trimming cost V 0 bases and J 4 bases, with 19 bases left between them. CDR3 in amino acids: CASSLDSRGSSSTEAFF. DNA for the CDR3: TGTGCCAGCAGCTTGGACAGCCGGGGGAGTTCGAGCACTGAAGCTTTCTTT.

The chain carries TRBV14 and TRBJ2-2; TRBD2 might be the D (6 bases). Germline CDR1 is SGHDN and CDR2 is FVKESK. Between the trimmed V and J ends, which lost 0 bases and 4 bases, there was a span of 12 bases. The CDR3 has 16 amino acids. The CDR3 sequence: CASSQEGAGTTGELFF. CDR3 DNA sequence: TGTGCCAGCAGCCAAGAAGGGGCGGGGACCACCGGGGAGCTGTTTTTT.

The chain uses TRBV28 and TRBJ1-5; the match to TRBD1 covers 12 bases. Germline CDR1 reads MDHEN; CDR2 reads SYDVKM. The CDR3 sequence is 16 residues long. V gave up 1 base and J gave up 6 bases; unmatched junction bases: 4. The CDR3 bases are TGTGCCAGCAGTTTATTGGGGACAGGGGGCGGTCAGCCCCAGCATTTT. Its translation is CASSLLGTGGGQPQHF.

The chain uses TRBV11-3 and TRBJ2-1, with 9 bases lining up with TRBD1. Germline-derived CDR1 and CDR2 are SGHNT and YENEEA. This CDR3 region has 15 residues. Trimming cost V 1 base and J 6 bases; bases outside gene matches: 4. The DNA of the CDR3 is TGTGCCAGCAGCTTAGGGGGACAGGGTTTCAATGAGCAGTTCTTC. Translating it yields CASSLGGQGFNEQFF.

J is TRBJ2-1 and V is TRBV4-2; tentatively, D is TRBD1 (6 bases). CDR3 length: 16 residues. Germline CDR1 is LGHNA and CDR2 is YNFKEQ. The V end lost 0 bases, the J end lost 1 base, and 10 bases lay between the germline ends. The CDR3: CASSQDRGGSYNEQFF. In DNA, the CDR3 is TGTGCCAGCAGCCAAGATCGAGGGGGATCCTACAATGAGCAGTTCTTC.

The genes are TRBV23-1 and TRBJ1-5, with 8 bases matching TRBD1. TRBV23-1 is filed as an ORF, its function uncertain. The CDR3 runs to 17 residues. Trimming at V came to 4 bases and at J to 0 bases, leaving 8 bases not matched to a gene. In DNA form, the CDR3 reads TGCGCCAGCAGTCCCCCCCGGGACAGGAATAGCAATCAGCCCCAGCATTTT. As protein: CASSPPRDRNSNQPQHF.

The V gene is TRBV5-1, the J gene TRBJ1-1; no reliable D call. The CDR3 contains 14 residues. Looked up from germline, CDR1 is SGHRS and CDR2 is YFSETQ. With 6 bases removed from V and 2 bases from J, the gap between germline ends came to 14 bases. CDR3 residues: CASTPSPINTEAFF. CDR3 DNA: TGCGCCAGCACCCCGAGTCCAATCAACACTGAAGCTTTCTTT. Using reference TRBV5-1 and TRBJ1-1 for the parts outside the CDR3, the full variable domain is KAGVTQTPRYLIKTRGQQVTLSCSPISGHRSVSWYQQTPGQGLQFLFEYFSETQRNKGNFPGRFSGRQFSNSRSEMNVSTLELGDSALYLCASTPSPINTEAFFGQGTRLTVV.

This rearrangement joins TRBV10-2 to TRBJ2-6, with D possibly matching TRBD2 (5 bases). The CDR3 covers 15 residues. Trimming cost V 5 bases and J 0 bases, with 8 bases left between them. CDR1 is WSHSY, CDR2 SAAADI, per germline. The CDR3 loop is CASSLGSSGANVLTF. In DNA, the CDR3 is TGCGCCAGCAGTTTGGGGAGCTCTGGGGCCAACGTCCTGACTTTC.

In its sample, this clone was seen once. The chain carries TRBV15 and TRBJ2-3; TRBD2 matches at 11 bases. The germline V gene encodes CDR1 LNHNV and CDR2 YYDKDF (reference sequence). CDR3 length: 17 amino acids. Trimming removed 5 bases from V and 4 bases from J; junction bases left unmatched: 11. CDR3 sequence: CATSGRPSGGPADTQYF. As DNA, the CDR3 is TGTGCCACCAGCGGAAGACCTAGCGGGGGGCCGGCAGATACGCAGTATTTT. Looking up the rest from reference TRBV15 and TRBJ2-3 gives the full variable domain: DAMVIQNPRYQVTQFGKPVTLSCSQTLNHNVMYWYQQKSSQAPKLLFHYYDKDFNNEADTPDNFQSRRPNTSFCFLDIRSPGLGDTAMYLCATSGRPSGGPADTQYFGPGTRLTVL.

J is TRBJ1-2 and V is TRBV3-1 (or the pseudogene TRBV3-2); 9 bases match TRBD1. From germline, CDR1 is LGHDT and CDR2 YNNKEL (reference sequence). The J segment lost 4 bases and the V segment lost 0 bases, leaving 6 bases of the junction unmatched. This CDR3 spans 16 amino acids. CDR3 region: CASSQELRDRAYGYTF. CDR3 DNA sequence: TGTGCCAGCAGCCAAGAGTTAAGGGACAGGGCCTATGGCTACACCTTC.

The CDR3 sequence is CASAGDTNQPQHF. CDR3 nucleotide sequence: TGTGCCAGTGCCGGGGACACCAATCAGCCCCAGCATTTT. This chain joins TRBV19 and TRBJ1-5, with D possibly matching TRBD1 (6 bases). Germline V lookup: CDR1 LNHDA, CDR2 SQIVND (reference sequence). V dropped 8 bases and J dropped 3 bases, with 11 bases sitting between them. CDR3 length: 13 amino acids.